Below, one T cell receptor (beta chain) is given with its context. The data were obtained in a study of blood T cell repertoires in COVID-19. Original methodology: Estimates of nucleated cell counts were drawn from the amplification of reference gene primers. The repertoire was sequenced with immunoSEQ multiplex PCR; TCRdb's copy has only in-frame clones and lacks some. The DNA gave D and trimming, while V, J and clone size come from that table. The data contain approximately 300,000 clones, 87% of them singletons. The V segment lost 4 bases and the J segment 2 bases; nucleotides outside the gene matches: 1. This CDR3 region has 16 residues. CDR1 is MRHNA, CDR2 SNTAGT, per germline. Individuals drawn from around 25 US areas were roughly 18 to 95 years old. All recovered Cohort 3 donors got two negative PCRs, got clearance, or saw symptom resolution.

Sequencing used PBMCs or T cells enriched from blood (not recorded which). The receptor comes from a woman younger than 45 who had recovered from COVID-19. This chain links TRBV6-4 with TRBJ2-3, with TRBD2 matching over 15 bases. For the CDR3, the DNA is TGTGCCAGCAGTGGGACTAGCGGGGGGGCCACAGATACGCAGTATTTT. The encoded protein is CASSGTSGGATDTQYF.